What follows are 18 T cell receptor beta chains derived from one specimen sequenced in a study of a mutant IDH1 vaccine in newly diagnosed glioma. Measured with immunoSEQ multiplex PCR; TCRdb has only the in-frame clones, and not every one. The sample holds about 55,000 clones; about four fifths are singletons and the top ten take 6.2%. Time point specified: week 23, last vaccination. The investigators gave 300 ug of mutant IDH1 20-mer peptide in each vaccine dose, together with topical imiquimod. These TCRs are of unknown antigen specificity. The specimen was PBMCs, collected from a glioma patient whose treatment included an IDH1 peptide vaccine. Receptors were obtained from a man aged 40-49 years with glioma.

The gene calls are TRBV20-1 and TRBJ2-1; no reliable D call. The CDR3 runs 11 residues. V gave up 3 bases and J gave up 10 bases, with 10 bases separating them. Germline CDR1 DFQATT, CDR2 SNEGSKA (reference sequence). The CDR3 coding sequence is TGCAGTGCTAGGTCCGATAGGGAGCAGTTCTTC. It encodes CSARSDREQFF.

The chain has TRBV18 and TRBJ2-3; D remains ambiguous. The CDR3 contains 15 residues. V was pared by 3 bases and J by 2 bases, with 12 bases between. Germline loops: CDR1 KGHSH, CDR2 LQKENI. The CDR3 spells CASSPPNGYTDTQYF. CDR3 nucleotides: TGTGCCAGCTCACCCCCTAACGGGTACACAGATACGCAGTATTTT.

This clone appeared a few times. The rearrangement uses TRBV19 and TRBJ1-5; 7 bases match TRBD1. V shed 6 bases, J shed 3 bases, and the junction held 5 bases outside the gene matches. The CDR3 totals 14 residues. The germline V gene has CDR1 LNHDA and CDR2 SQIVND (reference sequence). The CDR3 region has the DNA TGTGCCAGTAGAGGGACAGAGATCAATCAGCCCCAGCATTTT. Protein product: CASRGTEINQPQHF. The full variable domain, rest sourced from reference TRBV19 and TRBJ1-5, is DGGITQSPKYLFRKEGQNVTLSCEQNLNHDAMYWYRQDPGQGLRLIYYSQIVNDFQKGDIAEGYSVSREKKESFPLTVTSAQKNPTAFYLCASRGTEINQPQHFGDGTRLSIL.

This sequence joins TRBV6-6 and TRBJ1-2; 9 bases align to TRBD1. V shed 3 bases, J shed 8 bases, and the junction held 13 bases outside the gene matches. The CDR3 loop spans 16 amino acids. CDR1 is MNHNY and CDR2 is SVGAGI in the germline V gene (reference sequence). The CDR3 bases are TGTGCCAGCAGTTATCGGAAACAGGGGGCAACTGAGGGCTACACCTTC. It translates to CASSYRKQGATEGYTF.

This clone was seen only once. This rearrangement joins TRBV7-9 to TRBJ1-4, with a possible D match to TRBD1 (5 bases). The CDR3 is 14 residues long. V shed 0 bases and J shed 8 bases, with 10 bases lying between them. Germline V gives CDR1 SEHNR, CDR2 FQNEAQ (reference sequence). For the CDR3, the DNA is TGTGCCAGCAGCTTAGCGGAGGGGAGGGAAAAACTGTTTTTT. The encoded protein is CASSLAEGREKLFF.

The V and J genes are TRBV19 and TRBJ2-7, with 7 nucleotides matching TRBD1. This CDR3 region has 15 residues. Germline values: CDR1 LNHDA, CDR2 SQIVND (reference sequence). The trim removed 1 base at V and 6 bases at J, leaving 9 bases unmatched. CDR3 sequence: CASSIAAGGRVEQYF. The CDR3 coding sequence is TGTGCCAGTAGTATAGCGGCAGGGGGAAGGGTCGAGCAGTACTTC.

This CDR3 is CASSQTVVRGIYEQYF. In nucleotides, the CDR3 is TGCGCCAGCAGCCAAACAGTGGTCAGGGGCATCTACGAGCAGTACTTC. The chain employs TRBV4-1 and TRBJ2-7; D perhaps matches TRBD1 (6 bases). This CDR3 has 16 amino acids. V gave up 2 bases and J gave up 3 bases, with 17 bases separating them. CDR1 is MGHRA and CDR2 is YSYEKL in the germline V gene.

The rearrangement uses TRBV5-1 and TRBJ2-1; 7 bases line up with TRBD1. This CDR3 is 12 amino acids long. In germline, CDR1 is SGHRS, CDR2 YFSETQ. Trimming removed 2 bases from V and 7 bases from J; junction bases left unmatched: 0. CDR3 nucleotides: TGCGCCAGCAGCTTACAGGGGAATGAGCAGTTCTTC. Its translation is CASSLQGNEQFF.

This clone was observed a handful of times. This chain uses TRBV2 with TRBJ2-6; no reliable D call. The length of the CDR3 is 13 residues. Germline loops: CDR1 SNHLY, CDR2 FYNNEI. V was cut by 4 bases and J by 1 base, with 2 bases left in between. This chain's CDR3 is CASSASGANVLTF. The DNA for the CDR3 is TGTGCCAGCAGTGCTTCTGGGGCCAACGTCCTGACTTTC. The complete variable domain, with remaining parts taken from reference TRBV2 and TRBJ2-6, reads EPEVTQTPSHQVTQMGQEVILRCVPISNHLYFYWYRQILGQKVEFLVSFYNNEISEKSEIFDDQFSVERPDGSNFTLKIRSTKLEDSAMYFCASSASGANVLTFGAGSRLTVL.

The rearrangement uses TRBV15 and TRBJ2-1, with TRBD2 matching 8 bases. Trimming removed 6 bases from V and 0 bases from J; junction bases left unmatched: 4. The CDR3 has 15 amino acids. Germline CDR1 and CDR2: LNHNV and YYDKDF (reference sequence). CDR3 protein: CATRAAGGSYNEQFF. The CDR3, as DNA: TGTGCCACCAGGGCTGCGGGGGGCTCCTACAATGAGCAGTTCTTC.

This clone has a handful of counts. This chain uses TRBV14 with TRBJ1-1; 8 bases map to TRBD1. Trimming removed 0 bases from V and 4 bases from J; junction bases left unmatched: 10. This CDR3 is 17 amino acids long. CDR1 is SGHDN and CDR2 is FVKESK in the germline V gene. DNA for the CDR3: TGTGCCAGCAGCCAAGACCGGACAGGGTGGTTCGGCACTGAAGCTTTCTTT. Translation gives CASSQDRTGWFGTEAFF.

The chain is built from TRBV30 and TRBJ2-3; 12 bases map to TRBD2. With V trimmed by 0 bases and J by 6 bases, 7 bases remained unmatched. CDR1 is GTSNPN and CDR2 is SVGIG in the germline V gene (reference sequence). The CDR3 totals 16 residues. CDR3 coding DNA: TGTGCCTGGAGTGTCGGAACTAGCGGGGGGATTGATACGCAGTATTTT. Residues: CAWSVGTSGGIDTQYF.

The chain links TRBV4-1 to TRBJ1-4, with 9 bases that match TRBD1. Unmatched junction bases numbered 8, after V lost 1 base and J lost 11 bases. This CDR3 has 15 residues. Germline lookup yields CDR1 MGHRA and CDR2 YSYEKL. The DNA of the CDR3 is TGCGCCAGCAGCCAAGGGGACAGGGAGTTTGGGAAACTGTTTTTT. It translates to CASSQGDREFGKLFF.

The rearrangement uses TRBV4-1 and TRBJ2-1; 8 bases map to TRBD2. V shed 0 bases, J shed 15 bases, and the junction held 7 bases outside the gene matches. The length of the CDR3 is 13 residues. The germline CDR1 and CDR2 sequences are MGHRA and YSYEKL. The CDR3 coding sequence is TGCGCCAGCAGCCAAGAGGCCCGGGGGGGCCTGTTCTTC. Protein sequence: CASSQEARGGLFF.

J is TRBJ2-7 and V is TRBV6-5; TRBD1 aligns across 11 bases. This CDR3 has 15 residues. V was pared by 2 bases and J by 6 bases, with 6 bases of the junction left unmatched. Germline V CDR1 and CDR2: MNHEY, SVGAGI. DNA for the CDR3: TGTGCCAGCAGTTACGTCGTCGGGACAGGGGGCGAGCAGTACTTC. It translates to CASSYVVGTGGEQYF.

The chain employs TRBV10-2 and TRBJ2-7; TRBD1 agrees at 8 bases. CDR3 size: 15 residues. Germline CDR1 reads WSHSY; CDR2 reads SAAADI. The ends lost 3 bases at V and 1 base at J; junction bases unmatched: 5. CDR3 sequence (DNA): TGCGCCAGCAGTGAATGGCAGGGGGCATCCTACGAGCAGTACTTC. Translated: CASSEWQGASYEQYF.

This CDR3 is CAVTGSGGDYEQYF. Written as DNA, the CDR3 is TGTGCCGTGACGGGGAGCGGGGGGGACTACGAGCAGTACTTC. J is TRBJ2-7 and V is TRBV28; the match to TRBD2 covers 10 bases. The CDR3 is 14 residues long. Germline assignment: CDR1 MDHEN and CDR2 SYDVKM. V lost 11 bases to trimming and J lost 3 bases; unmatched junction nucleotides: 10.

In DNA form, the CDR3 reads TGTGCCAGCAGTACCACCCAGAACACTGAAGCTTTCTTT. This codes for CASSTTQNTEAFF. V is TRBV2 and J is TRBJ1-1; no definite D call. Germline V gene lookup returns CDR1 SNHLY and CDR2 FYNNEI. Trimming cost V 5 bases and J 1 base, with 8 bases left between them. CDR3 size: 13 residues.